These T cell receptor beta chains were read from a single sample in a study of shared T cell receptors in the human thymus. Assay used: immunoSEQ multiplex PCR; TCRdb lists only in-frame clones, some missing. The sample yields around 730,000 clones, around 85% seen once. The same sample was also studied in work on human thymus T cells.

The sample was thymocytes. Receptors originate from a girl under three years old with a congenital heart defect. CDR3s include the opening cysteine and the closing phenylalanine or tryptophan. The D gene is left open where the match is weak. Clone sizes are given selectively: once, few, many, or a class where the clone is expanded.

j_call clone_size d_call v_call cdr3_aa cdr3_nt
TRBJ2-3 once TRBD2 TRBV5-1 CASSLEGTSAGTDTQYF TGCGCCAGCAGCTTGGAGGGGACTAGCGCGGGCACAGATACGCAGTATTTT
TRBJ1-2 . TRBD1 TRBV7-2 CASSSNLGQSLRGYTF TGTGCCAGCAGCTCAAACCTGGGACAGTCCCTCCGGGGCTACACCTTC
TRBJ1-6 . TRBD1 TRBV27 CASSLKGAVRSYNSPLHF TGTGCCAGCAGTCTCAAGGGGGCCGTCCGCTCCTATAATTCCCCCCTCCACTTT
TRBJ2-2 . TRBD2 TRBV6-9 CASSTGLANTGELFF TGTGCCAGCAGTACGGGACTAGCGAACACCGGGGAGCTGTTTTTT
TRBJ1-2 . TRBD1 TRBV6-6 CASSYSQTTGAGYTF TGTGCCAGCAGTTACTCCCAAACGACAGGGGCTGGCTACACCTTC
TRBJ1-5 . TRBD1 TRBV28 CASSLRQGAKDSNQPQHF TGTGCCAGCAGTTTAAGACAGGGGGCGAAGGATAGCAATCAGCCCCAGCATTTT
TRBJ2-7 . . TRBV6-1 CASTKDRFSF TGTGCCAGCACTAAGGACAGATTTAGCTTC
TRBJ1-1 few . TRBV25-1 CASSGQVDTEAFF TGTGCCAGCAGTGGACAGGTTGACACTGAAGCTTTCTTT
TRBJ2-1 few . TRBV5-5 CASSFPGEGGYNEQFF TGTGCCAGCAGCTTCCCCGGAGAAGGGGGTTACAATGAGCAGTTCTTC
TRBJ1-5 . . TRBV30 CAWSGPNRVSKNQPQHF TGTGCCTGGAGTGGCCCGAACAGGGTGTCGAAGAATCAGCCCCAGCATTTT
TRBJ1-5 . . TRBV6-5 CASSPDRFGGPQHF TGTGCCAGCAGTCCGGACAGATTCGGAGGGCCCCAGCATTTT
TRBJ1-2 . TRBD1 TRBV5-1 CASSGTVKANYGYTF TGCGCCAGCAGCGGGACAGTAAAAGCTAACTATGGCTACACCTTC
TRBJ2-7 . TRBD2 TRBV10-2 CASRTTMTGRGDEQYF TGCGCCAGCAGGACAACAATGACGGGGAGGGGCGACGAGCAGTACTTC
TRBJ1-2 . . TRBV5-8 CASSLVRSGDPLYGYTF TGTGCCAGCAGCTTAGTTCGGTCAGGGGATCCCCTATATGGCTACACCTTC
TRBJ1-4 . . TRBV5-1 CASSLRVNEKLFF TGCGCCAGCAGCCTCAGGGTAAATGAAAAACTGTTTTTT
TRBJ2-1 . . TRBV29-1 CSVEPFNNEQFF TGCAGCGTTGAACCTTTTAACAATGAGCAGTTCTTC
TRBJ1-3 . TRBD1 TRBV9 CASSVAPRDSPGNTIYF TGTGCCAGCAGCGTAGCCCCCCGGGACAGCCCTGGAAACACCATATATTTT
TRBJ1-2 few TRBD1 TRBV18 CASSPGDRGPYFYGYTF TGTGCCAGCTCACCGGGGGACAGGGGACCGTATTTCTATGGCTACACCTTC
TRBJ1-2 . TRBD1 TRBV5-1 CASRGQGINYGYTF TGCGCCAGCAGGGGACAGGGGATTAACTATGGCTACACCTTC
TRBJ1-1 . . TRBV28 CASSRNTEAFF TGTGCCAGCAGTCGGAACACTGAAGCTTTCTTT
TRBJ2-1 . . TRBV7-6 CASSPRTGNEQFF TGTGCCAGCAGCCCCCGGACTGGCAATGAGCAGTTCTTC
TRBJ1-2 . . TRBV6-5 CASQNPGEGYTF TGTGCCAGTCAAAATCCAGGGGAGGGCTACACCTTC
TRBJ2-7 . TRBD1 TRBV14 CASSSPGQGGSEQYF TGTGCCAGCAGCTCGCCCGGACAGGGGGGAAGCGAGCAGTACTTC
TRBJ1-1 . . TRBV15 CATKDPKEWQGYNGTEAFF TGTGCCACCAAAGACCCGAAAGAATGGCAGGGGTACAATGGAACTGAAGCTTTCTTT
TRBJ2-7 . TRBD1 TRBV6-1 CASSGDRGYYEQYF TGTGCCAGCAGTGGGGACAGGGGATACTACGAGCAGTACTTC
TRBJ2-7 . TRBD1 TRBV11-1 CASSLATWTGGYEQYF TGTGCCAGCAGCTTAGCGACATGGACAGGGGGTTACGAGCAGTACTTC
TRBJ2-1 . . TRBV27 CASISFNGNEQFF TGTGCCAGCATTAGCTTTAACGGCAATGAGCAGTTCTTC
TRBJ1-1 . TRBD1 TRBV5-1 CASSSDRLVSGNTEAFF TGCGCCAGCAGCTCGGACAGGTTAGTGTCTGGGAACACTGAAGCTTTCTTT
TRBJ1-1 few . TRBV5-6 CASSLITRGVNTEAFF TGTGCCAGCAGCTTGATAACAAGAGGCGTGAACACTGAAGCTTTCTTT
TRBJ2-7 . TRBD1 TRBV18 CASSPRSKTGLTEQYF TGTGCCAGCTCACCACGGTCGAAGACAGGGTTGACCGAGCAGTACTTC
TRBJ2-7 few . TRBV2 CASLADSPYEQYF TGTGCCAGCCTGGCGGATTCCCCCTACGAGCAGTACTTC
TRBJ1-2 . TRBD1 TRBV5-1 CASSDGQGLNGYTF TGCGCCAGCAGCGACGGACAGGGGTTGAATGGCTACACCTTC
TRBJ1-3 . . TRBV19 CASSIEGDGGFPGNTIYF TGTGCCAGTAGTATAGAAGGGGACGGGGGATTTCCCGGAAACACCATATATTTT
TRBJ2-1 . TRBD2 TRBV5-6 CASSLLAEYNEQFF TGTGCCAGCAGCTTGCTAGCGGAGTACAATGAGCAGTTCTTC
TRBJ2-1 . TRBD2 TRBV2 CASSPWTSGGANEQFF TGTGCCAGCAGTCCTTGGACTAGCGGGGGGGCCAATGAGCAGTTCTTC
TRBJ2-7 . TRBD2 TRBV13 CASSLGPSGGAGEQYF TGTGCCAGCAGCTTAGGCCCTAGCGGGGGGGCGGGCGAGCAGTACTTC
TRBJ1-1 . . TRBV6-1 CASSGDNPNTEAFF TGTGCCAGCAGTGGGGACAACCCGAACACTGAAGCTTTCTTT
TRBJ2-1 . TRBD2 TRBV6-4 CASRLNPGLAGGVNNEQFF TGTGCCAGCAGACTGAACCCGGGACTAGCGGGGGGTGTCAATAATGAGCAGTTCTTC
TRBJ1-5 . . TRBV7-2 CASSSTGCSNQPQHF TGTGCCAGCAGCTCCACAGGGTGCAGCAATCAGCCCCAGCATTTT
TRBJ2-3 few . TRBV6-5 CASNSPRSTQYF TGTGCCAGCAACTCGCCCCGGTCTACGCAGTATTTT
TRBJ1-3 . . TRBV20-1 CSAKTAAAIYF TGCAGTGCTAAAACGGCGGCGGCCATATATTTT
TRBJ1-6 . TRBD1 TRBV10-3 CAISPAQGEANNSPLHF TGTGCCATCAGCCCGGCTCAGGGGGAGGCGAATAATTCACCCCTCCACTTT